The sequence of this T cell receptor (beta chain) was determined in a study of shared clonotypes between healthy human individuals. Study-level background: Donors, aged 18 to 49, were a couple of women and three men.

Some clones are missing from TCRdb's copy, which holds only in-frame ones; the method was immunoSEQ multiplex PCR. The sample has hundreds of thousands of clones, around 74% seen once. Trimming removed 2 bases from V and 3 bases from J, with 13 bases in between. CDR1 is LNHNV, CDR2 YYDKDF, per germline (reference sequence). The CDR3 loop spans 15 amino acids. This clone was seen a few times. The chain links TRBV15 to TRBJ1-1, with a tentative D call TRBD1 (6 bases). The TCR sequence derives from a woman in her thirties in good health. Input material: memory CD4+ T cells sorted from blood. Indicated subset: CD45RA-negative fraction. CDR3 residues: CATSRISGVYTEAFF. Here the CDR3 DNA reads TGTGCCACCAGCAGAATATCAGGGGTCTACACTGAAGCTTTCTTT.